The 21 T cell receptor beta chains listed next were all sequenced from one sample in a study of metastatic and nonmetastatic thyroid tumors. There were no patients who had received any treatment before thyroid surgery. TCRdb re-called the PCR reads with MiXCR. The sample lists approximately 70,000 clones, less than 20% seen once, with around 13% in the top ten. Sequencing input: blood. The receptor set was obtained from a female donor with papillary thyroid cancer or a benign thyroid nodule (not recorded which). Some clones in this sample may be carry-over from other donors' samples.

Concerning this clone itself: An end of the junction differs from the germline gene, which may be a read error. The chain recombines TRBV5-1 with TRBJ2-2; 11 positions match TRBD2. Germline V lookup: CDR1 SGHRS, CDR2 YFSETQ. The CDR3 covers 17 residues. This CDR3 reads CSSIPGSLAGVTGELFF. CDR3 in DNA: TGCTCCAGCATTCCTGGGTCACTAGCGGGAGTGACCGGGGAGCTGTTTTTT.

This clone has a count of ten or more. This chain links TRBV11-2 with TRBJ2-7, with D unclear. V lost 5 bases and J lost 2, with 16 bases in between. CDR3 length: 15 residues. Germline V gives CDR1 SGHAT, CDR2 FQNNGV. The CDR3 sequence is CASSRMGALTYEQYF. DNA of the CDR3: TGTGCCAGCAGCCGGATGGGCGCCCTCACCTACGAGCAGTACTTC.

The V and J genes are TRBV7-9 and TRBJ1-3, with 7 bases aligning to TRBD1. Per germline, CDR1 SEHNR and CDR2 FQNEAQ (reference sequence). The V segment lost 2 bases and the J segment 1 base; nucleotides outside the gene matches: 2. The CDR3 has 15 residues. The CDR3 DNA reads as TGTGCCAGCAGCTTATGGGACAGTTCTGGAAACACCATATATTTT. Amino acids: CASSLWDSSGNTIYF.

The rearrangement links TRBV28 to TRBJ1-5; D possibly corresponds to TRBD1 (6 bases). The germline V gene has CDR1 MDHEN and CDR2 SYDVKM. V shed 8 bases and J shed 2 bases, with 25 bases lying between them. The CDR3 is 18 residues long. The CDR3, as DNA: TGTGCCAGCGTACCCTTTAGCACAGGGATCGATGGCAATCAGCCCCAGCATTTT. Translation gives CASVPFSTGIDGNQPQHF.

This clone was observed a handful of times. The V gene is TRBV6-1, the J gene TRBJ2-1, with D possibly being TRBD2 (6 bases). The CDR3 length is 13 residues. Per the germline V gene, CDR1 is MNHNS and CDR2 is SASEGT. V was pared by 2 bases and J by 8 bases, with 10 bases between. This CDR3 is CASSEKGGDEQFF. As DNA, the CDR3 is TGTGCCAGCAGTGAAAAGGGAGGCGATGAGCAGTTCTTC.

This clone was recorded many times. The chain couples TRBV7-6 to TRBJ2-3; no firm D call. Germline V gene sequence: CDR1 SGHVS, CDR2 FNYEAQ. The CDR3 has 14 residues. V gave up 1 base and J gave up 3 bases, with 8 bases separating them. The CDR3 protein is CASSLVSQTDTQYF. DNA of the CDR3: TGTGCCAGCAGCTTAGTTTCACAAACAGATACGCAGTATTTT.

This clone was seen more than once but under ten times. Given a much more abundant clone one base away, this may be a read error. This chain connects TRBV10-3 to TRBJ2-2; TRBD1 matches at 9 bases. Germline trimming cut 4 bases from V and 7 bases from J; bases unmatched to any gene: 10. This CDR3 has 16 residues. In germline, CDR1 is ENHRY, CDR2 SYGVKD. CDR3 sequence: CAISGSRDRDFGELFF. CDR3 nucleotide sequence: TGTGCCATCAGTGGGTCGAGGGACAGGGATTTCGGGGAGCTGTTTTTT.

As regards this clone: Relative to the germline gene, one junction end is altered; a read error may explain this. The V and J genes are TRBV6-1 and TRBJ1-2; TRBD1 matches at 8 bases. This CDR3 comprises 13 residues. CDR1 is MNHNS and CDR2 is SASEGT in the germline V gene. The DNA of the CDR3 is TGTGCCAGCAGCGAAGACAGGGGAACTGGCTACACCTTC. Encoded protein: CASSEDRGTGYTF.

In its sample, this clone was seen many times. V is TRBV7-2 and J is TRBJ1-5; unclear D gene. The germline gives CDR1 SGHTA, CDR2 FQGNSA. Trimming shortened V by 4 bases and J by 9 bases, and 19 bases separated the two germline ends. The CDR3 extends over 15 amino acids. CDR3 sequence reads: CASSSLVAGKGPQHF. Here the CDR3 DNA reads TGTGCCAGCAGCTCCCTGGTGGCTGGCAAGGGGCCCCAGCATTTT.

This clone was observed at least ten times. This sequence joins TRBV3-1 and TRBJ2-2, with D uncertain. Germline CDR1 reads LGHDT; CDR2 reads YNNKEL (reference sequence). V lost 5 bases and J 3 bases, leaving 4 bases between the germline ends. This CDR3 has 12 residues. The CDR3: CASSRDTGELFF. The CDR3 DNA is TGTGCCAGCAGCAGGGACACCGGGGAGCTGTTTTTT.

Concerning this clone itself: Given a much more abundant clone one base away, this may be a read error. The gene calls are TRBV20-1 and TRBJ1-1; tentatively, D is TRBD1 (5 bases). V was pared by 4 bases and J by 6 bases, with 9 bases between. The CDR3 spans 11 residues. Germline V gives CDR1 DFQATT, CDR2 SNEGSKA (reference sequence). In DNA, the CDR3 is TGCAGTGCTATTCTACAGGCTGAAGCTTTCTTT. The encoded protein is CSAILQAEAFF.

The sample holds many counts of this clone. The rearrangement joins TRBV2 to TRBJ2-3; D tentatively fits TRBD1 or TRBD2 (5 bases each). Trimming took 2 bases from V and 5 from J, leaving 11 bases between them. This CDR3 comprises 14 residues. Per the germline V gene, CDR1 is SNHLY and CDR2 is FYNNEI. The CDR3 nucleotides are TGTGCCAGCAGTGAACTTGCAGGGAGAGATACGCAGTATTTT. This encodes CASSELAGRDTQYF.

This clone was seen many times. This chain uses TRBV4-1 with TRBJ1-1; D gene ambiguous. Trimming cost V 0 bases and J 1 base, with 6 bases left between them. The germline V gene encodes CDR1 MGHRA and CDR2 YSYEKL. The CDR3 has 14 residues. CDR3 DNA: TGCGCCAGCAGCCAAGATCCAGGGAACACTGAAGCTTTCTTT. This codes for CASSQDPGNTEAFF.

The V gene is TRBV19, the J gene TRBJ1-1; D unresolved. V was pared by 4 bases and J by 2 bases, with 8 bases between. The CDR3 sequence is 13 residues long. CDR1 and CDR2 (germline): LNHDA, SQIVND (reference sequence). As DNA, the CDR3 is TGTGCCAGTAGTAACGACGGAAACACTGAAGCTTTCTTT. It encodes CASSNDGNTEAFF.

This clone was found many times. The chain uses TRBV30 and TRBJ2-1, with TRBD2 matching 7 bases. V shed 4 bases and J 4 bases; nucleotides not matched to a gene: 13. The CDR3 totals 16 residues. The germline V gene encodes CDR1 GTSNPN and CDR2 SVGIG (reference sequence). The CDR3 nucleotides are TGTGCCTGGACCGTAGGCGGACTAGGAGGGTACAATGAGCAGTTCTTC. This translates into CAWTVGGLGGYNEQFF.

The chain carries TRBV5-1 and TRBJ2-7; possibly TRBD1 for D (6 bases). Trimming pared 5 bases from V and 6 bases from J, leaving 15 bases between. CDR1 is SGHRS and CDR2 is YFSETQ in the germline V gene. The CDR3 has 13 amino acids. The CDR3, as DNA: TGCGCCAGCAGGCCGGCAGGGGCTGTCGAGCAGTACTTC. It codes for CASRPAGAVEQYF.

This clone was counted only a few times. The rearrangement links TRBV5-1 to TRBJ2-7; TRBD1 agrees at 7 bases. Germline values: CDR1 SGHRS, CDR2 YFSETQ. There are 13 residues in the CDR3. V shed 1 base, J shed 6 bases, and the junction held 4 bases outside the gene matches. DNA for the CDR3: TGCGCCAGCAGCTTGACAGGGGTGGGCGAGCAGTACTTC. Its translation: CASSLTGVGEQYF. Full variable domain (remainder filled in from reference TRBV5-1 and TRBJ2-7): KAGVTQTPRYLIKTRGQQVTLSCSPISGHRSVSWYQQTPGQGLQFLFEYFSETQRNKGNFPGRFSGRQFSNSRSEMNVSTLELGDSALYLCASSLTGVGEQYFGPGTRLTVT.

This sequence joins TRBV2 and TRBJ2-2; D perhaps matches TRBD2 (5 bases). Germline V gene data show CDR1 as SNHLY and CDR2 as FYNNEI. The CDR3 runs 13 residues. With 7 bases removed from V and 5 bases from J, the gap between germline ends came to 11 bases. The CDR3 here is CASKRDWTGELFF. The CDR3 coding sequence is TGTGCCAGCAAACGGGATTGGACCGGGGAGCTGTTTTTT.

This sequence joins TRBV2 and TRBJ2-1; 14 bases map to TRBD2. CDR1 is SNHLY, CDR2 FYNNEI, per germline. The junction had 8 bases not matched to a gene; V was cut back by 8 bases and J by 8 bases. This CDR3 has 15 residues. The CDR3 nucleotides are TGTGCCAGCGCGGGACTAGCGGGAGTACCAGATGAGCAGTTCTTC. It codes for CASAGLAGVPDEQFF.

This clone was counted ten times or more. Other nucleotide sequences in the sample specify the same CDR3. CDR3 DNA sequence: TGCAGTGCTACAGGACTAGCGGGCTACGAGCAGTACTTC. It encodes CSATGLAGYEQYF. The V gene is TRBV20-1, the J gene TRBJ2-7; 11 bases are a match to TRBD2. CDR3 length: 13 residues. The V gene's germline CDR1 is DFQATT and CDR2 SNEGSKA (reference sequence). Unmatched junction bases numbered 2, after V lost 4 bases and J lost 3 bases.

This clone was detected ten times or more. This sequence joins TRBV20-1 and TRBJ2-7, with 10 bases lining up with TRBD1. The CDR3 contains 14 residues. Unmatched junction bases numbered 4, after V lost 5 bases and J lost 0 bases. The germline gives CDR1 DFQATT, CDR2 SNEGSKA (reference sequence). CDR3 sequence: CSAVDRGSSYEQYF. For the CDR3, the DNA is TGCAGTGCTGTGGACAGGGGGAGCTCCTACGAGCAGTACTTC.